This entry is about one T cell receptor beta chain. Its antigen is unknown. The data stem from a study of Ad26.COV2.S vaccination and SARS-CoV-2 variants. The wider study: Ad26.COV2.S was injected intramuscularly once or twice, 56 days apart.

Findings and caveats of the study: An underestimation of total T cell responses may have resulted from the TCR breadth and depth analyses.

Assay used: immunoSEQ multiplex PCR; TCRdb lists only in-frame clones, some missing. The sample records roughly 500,000 clones, about 91% being singletons. The germline V and J ends were trimmed by 5 bases and 2 bases, with 12 bases remaining between them. The CDR3 is made up of 14 amino acids. CDR1 and CDR2 (germline): LNHNV, YYDKDF (reference sequence). The treatment denotes: 19 received Ad26.COV2.S at low or high dose, single or two shots; about 5 received placebo; per-sample allocation not given. Sample collection was performed on day 63 after the first vaccine or placebo injection. Whoever gave the sample was an adult aged 18-55 years in Boston.

The source of this sequence is a person aged 18-60 years who received the Ad26.COV2.S COVID-19 vaccine or a placebo. V and J are TRBV15 and TRBJ2-5; TRBD2 is a possible D gene (6 bases). Sequencing used peripheral blood, obtained in a trial of Ad26.COV2.S vaccine versus placebo. CDR3 sequence reads: CATSAGRSQETQYF. For the CDR3, the DNA is TGTGCCACCAGCGCGGGAAGGTCACAAGAGACCCAGTACTTC.